A single sample gave rise to the 10 T cell receptor beta chains below, sequenced in a study of graft-versus-host responses after intestinal transplantation. Measured with immunoSEQ multiplex PCR; TCRdb has only the in-frame clones, and not every one. The repertoire holds about 3,900 clones, approximately 40% seen once, with approximately 6.8% in the top ten. The culture paired roughly 200,000 irradiated violet-dye-labeled stimulators with roughly 200,000 CFSE-labeled responders. The sample here was alloreactive CD8+ T cells from a mixed lymphocyte reaction culture, taken before transplantation. Subset defined: CFSE-low proliferating T cells sorted from roughly six-day pre-transplant mixed lymphocyte reaction (GvH or HvG direction). Receptor source: a human patient who was an organ donor for intestinal transplantation.

By share, this clone ranks as medium-sized. The chain is built from TRBV6-1 and TRBJ1-2; D uncertain. The germline gives CDR1 MNHNS, CDR2 SASEGT. The V gene lost 3 bases and the J gene lost 2 bases, with 7 bases spanning the gap. This CDR3 region has 13 residues. CDR3 coding DNA: TGTGCCAGCAGTGAGTGGCAGAACTATGGCTACACCTTC. Translation: CASSEWQNYGYTF.

This clone occurred a few times. The V call is TRBV10-3, the J call TRBJ2-1; D unclear. Per the germline V gene, CDR1 is ENHRY and CDR2 is SYGVKD. The V and J ends lost 4 bases and 6 bases respectively, with 13 bases between them. CDR3 length: 14 amino acids. In DNA form, the CDR3 reads TGTGCCATCAGTGGCCGGCGGCTTCGCAATGAGCAGTTCTTC. Translated: CAISGRRLRNEQFF.

The V call is TRBV4-3, the J call TRBJ2-7, with TRBD2 matching over 9 bases. V dropped 2 bases and J dropped 6; count of bases not matched to a gene: 5. The CDR3 has 14 amino acids. The germline CDR1 and CDR2 sequences are LGHNA and YSLEER. In nucleotides, the CDR3 is TGCGCCAGCAGCCAAACGGGACTAGCTGGCGAGCAGTACTTC. Translation: CASSQTGLAGEQYF.

The V call is TRBV9, the J call TRBJ2-2; 7 bases line up with TRBD2. This CDR3 has 18 amino acids. V shed 0 bases, J shed 3 bases, and the junction held 11 bases outside the gene matches. In germline, CDR1 is SGDLS, CDR2 YYNGEE. The CDR3 loop reads CASSVATSLAEDTGELFF. The CDR3 DNA reads TGTGCCAGCAGCGTAGCTACGTCGCTAGCGGAAGACACCGGGGAGCTGTTTTTT.

This clone was detected a few times. V gene TRBV11-2 combines with J gene TRBJ2-1; tentatively, D is TRBD2 (6 bases). Germline V CDR1 and CDR2: SGHAT, FQNNGV. With 1 base removed from V and 0 bases from J, the gap between germline ends came to 7 bases. The CDR3 loop spans 15 amino acids. The CDR3 nucleotides read TGTGCCAGCAGCTTAGCCGGGAGCTCCTACAATGAGCAGTTCTTC. Amino acid sequence: CASSLAGSSYNEQFF. The full variable domain, with the rest looked up from reference TRBV11-2 and TRBJ2-1, is EAGVAQSPRYKIIEKRQSVAFWCNPISGHATLYWYQQILGQGPKLLIQFQNNGVVDDSQLPKDRFSAERLKGVDSTLKIQPAKLEDSAVYLCASSLAGSSYNEQFFGPGTRLTVL.

This chain uses TRBV7-3 with TRBJ2-1; D not certain. Trimming removed 1 base at V and 5 bases at J, with 12 bases between. The CDR3 contains 15 residues. The germline CDR1 and CDR2 sequences are SGHTA and FQGTGA. CDR3 protein: CASSLIRVSNNEQFF. CDR3 in DNA: TGTGCCAGCAGCTTAATCCGGGTCTCGAACAATGAGCAGTTCTTC. The full variable domain, completed using reference TRBV7-3 and TRBJ2-1, is GAGVSQTPSNKVTEKGKYVELRCDPISGHTALYWYRQSLGQGPEFLIYFQGTGAADDSGLPNDRFFAVRPEGSVSTLKIQRTERGDSAVYLCASSLIRVSNNEQFFGPGTRLTVL.

This clone is medium-sized (0.01 to 0.1%) by share. V gene TRBV19 combines with J gene TRBJ1-1; D call uncertain. Per germline, CDR1 LNHDA and CDR2 SQIVND (reference sequence). The CDR3 contains 14 residues. V lost 5 bases, J lost 5 bases, and 15 bases lay in between. In nucleotides, the CDR3 is TGTGCCAGTAGTGTCCCTCTCGGGAGGACTGAAGCTTTCTTT. Translated, it gives CASSVPLGRTEAFF. The entire variable domain, with the rest obtained from reference TRBV19 and TRBJ1-1, is as follows: DGGITQSPKYLFRKEGQNVTLSCEQNLNHDAMYWYRQDPGQGLRLIYYSQIVNDFQKGDIAEGYSVSREKKESFPLTVTSAQKNPTAFYLCASSVPLGRTEAFFGQGTRLTVV.

The J gene is TRBJ2-7, the V gene TRBV6-5; 7 nucleotides match TRBD2. CDR1 is MNHEY and CDR2 is SVGAGI in the germline V gene. J lost 2 bases, V lost 8 bases, and 0 bases had no gene match. CDR3 size: 11 residues. The CDR3 reads CASGRAYEQYF. CDR3 sequence (DNA): TGTGCCAGCGGGAGGGCCTACGAGCAGTACTTC.

The V call is TRBV27, the J call TRBJ2-7, with D possibly TRBD1 on 5 matching bases. The CDR3 loop spans 16 amino acids. V lost 0 bases and J 4 bases, leaving 16 bases between the germline ends. The germline V gene encodes CDR1 MNHEY and CDR2 SMNVEV (reference sequence). The DNA of the CDR3 is TGTGCCAGCAGTTTATCCCATCTTAAGGGGATATACGAGCAGTACTTC. Its translation is CASSLSHLKGIYEQYF.

This clone showed up just a few times. The V call is TRBV11-2, the J call TRBJ2-1; D may be TRBD2 (5 bases). V was shortened by 1 base and J by 1 base, with 17 bases between the two germline ends. Germline V gene lookup returns CDR1 SGHAT and CDR2 FQNNGV. The CDR3 runs to 18 residues. The CDR3 here is CASSLVSYGNPSYNEQFF. CDR3 nucleotides: TGTGCCAGCAGCTTAGTTTCCTACGGGAACCCTTCCTACAATGAGCAGTTCTTC.